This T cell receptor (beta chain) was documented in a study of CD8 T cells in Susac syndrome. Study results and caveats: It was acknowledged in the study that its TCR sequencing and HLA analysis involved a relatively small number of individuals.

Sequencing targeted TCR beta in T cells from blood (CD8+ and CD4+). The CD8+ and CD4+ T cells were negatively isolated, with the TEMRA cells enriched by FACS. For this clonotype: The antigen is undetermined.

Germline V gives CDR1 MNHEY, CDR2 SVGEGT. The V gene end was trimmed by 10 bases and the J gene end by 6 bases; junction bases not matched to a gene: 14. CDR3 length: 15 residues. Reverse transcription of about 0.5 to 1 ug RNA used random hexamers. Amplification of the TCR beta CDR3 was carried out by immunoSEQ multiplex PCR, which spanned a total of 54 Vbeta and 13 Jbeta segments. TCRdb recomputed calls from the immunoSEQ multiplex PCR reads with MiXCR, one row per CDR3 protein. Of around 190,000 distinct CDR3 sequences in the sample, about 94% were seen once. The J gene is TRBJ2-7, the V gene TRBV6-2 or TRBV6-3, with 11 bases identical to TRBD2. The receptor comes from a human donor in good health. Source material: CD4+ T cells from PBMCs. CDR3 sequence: CATSRGLAGGSEQYF. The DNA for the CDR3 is TGTGCCACCTCTCGAGGCCTAGCGGGAGGTTCCGAGCAGTACTTC.